This record covers a single T cell receptor (beta chain). The CDR3 consists of 14 residues. V was pared by 4 bases and J by 6 bases, with 16 bases between. Per germline, CDR1 SGHRS and CDR2 YFSETQ. The use of a sample-barcoded 5' primer and a J-beta primer mix characterized a second PCR of roughly 7 to 12 cycles. TCRdb re-called the 5' RACE reads with MiXCR, one entry per CDR3 protein. The sample has 1.5 million to 2 million distinct CDR3 sequences; around 40% are singletons. The data belong to a study of blood T cells in healthy people across ages. The chain has TRBV5-1 and TRBJ1-2; a weak D match, TRBD1 (6 bases). The source of this sequence is a human donor in good health. Sequenced material: blood. CDR3 loop: CASSPPRQVHGYTF. The DNA for the CDR3 is TGCGCCAGCAGCCCCCCCCGACAGGTTCATGGCTACACCTTC.